This entry is about one T cell receptor beta chain. Sequencing was performed with immunoSEQ multiplex PCR; in TCRdb, only in-frame clones are kept and a portion is missing. Of approximately 200,000 clones in the sample, around 83% were seen once. V lost 5 bases and J lost 7, with 5 bases in between. CDR3 size: 11 residues. Germline lookup yields CDR1 LNHNV and CDR2 YYDKDF (reference sequence). The data derive from a study of blood T cell repertoires in COVID-19. This chain connects TRBV15 to TRBJ2-2; D not certain. Input material: PBMCs or T cells enriched from blood (not recorded which). The TCR was taken from a woman aged 40 to 50 with acute COVID-19. Here the CDR3 reads CATSDFGELFF. CDR3 bases: TGTGCCACCAGCGACTTCGGGGAGCTGTTTTTT.